A selection of T cell receptor beta chains follows, all from one sample in a study of T cells after yellow fever vaccination. TCRdb called the 5' RACE reads again in MiXCR, with one record for every CDR3 protein. The sample yields more than 300,000 distinct CDR3 sequences, 6.5% to 8.5% seen once. The material sequenced was PBMCs, taken around 45 days after the first yellow fever vaccination. The receptors originated from a man between 18 and 35 years old who received the YFV17D yellow fever vaccine. CDR3s include the opening cysteine and the closing phenylalanine or tryptophan. The order of the fields is clone size, V gene, D gene, J gene, CDR3 DNA, CDR3 protein. D genes are given only for firm matches. Not every row has a clone size; where given, it reads once, few, many or a size class.

size: few
V: TRBV5-1
D: .
J: TRBJ2-5
DNA: TGCGCCAGCAGCTTGACGCGGGCGGATCAAGAGACCCAGTACTTC
CDR3: CASSLTRADQETQYF

size: .
V: TRBV6-5
D: .
J: TRBJ1-2
DNA: TGTGCCAGCAGTTACTCGGCGGGACATTCTAAGGGCTACACCTTC
CDR3: CASSYSAGHSKGYTF

size: few
V: TRBV29-1
D: .
J: TRBJ1-2
DNA: TGCAGCGTTTATACCACGGTCCAGGGCTACACCTTC
CDR3: CSVYTTVQGYTF

size: .
V: TRBV5-1
D: TRBD2
J: TRBJ2-2
DNA: TGCGCCAGCAGCTTGGCCCGGGGGGGCGACACCGGGGAGCTGTTTTTT
CDR3: CASSLARGGDTGELFF

size: few
V: TRBV12-3/TRBV12-4
D: .
J: TRBJ1-3
DNA: TGTGCCAGCAGGGACAGACCTGGAAACACCATATATTTT
CDR3: CASRDRPGNTIYF

size: few
V: TRBV12-3/TRBV12-4
D: .
J: TRBJ1-5
DNA: TGTGCCAGCAGTGGACCTTTCGTGGGCAATCAGCCCCAGCATTTT
CDR3: CASSGPFVGNQPQHF

size: few
V: TRBV9
D: TRBD2
J: TRBJ2-3
DNA: TGTGCCAGCAGCGTACCTCTAGCGGGGGGGCGGACAGATACGCAGTATTTT
CDR3: CASSVPLAGGRTDTQYF

size: .
V: TRBV6-5
D: .
J: TRBJ1-2
DNA: TGTGCCAGCAGTTGGGGCGAGGAAATCTATGGCTACACCTTC
CDR3: CASSWGEEIYGYTF

size: few
V: TRBV6-5
D: .
J: TRBJ1-2
DNA: TGTGCCAGTAGTAGTGCCAGGGCTGACTATGGCTACACCTTC
CDR3: CASSSARADYGYTF

size: few
V: TRBV10-3
D: .
J: TRBJ2-1
DNA: TGTGCCATCAGATCCGGGACATCATACAATGAGCAGTTCTTC
CDR3: CAIRSGTSYNEQFF

size: few
V: TRBV11-1
D: TRBD2
J: TRBJ2-1
DNA: TGTGCCAGCAGCTTAGGGAGGACTAGTACCGATGAGCAGTTCTTC
CDR3: CASSLGRTSTDEQFF

size: many
V: TRBV5-4
D: .
J: TRBJ2-3
DNA: TGTGCCAGCAGCTTGGGTCTAGCCGTCACAGATACGCAGTATTTT
CDR3: CASSLGLAVTDTQYF

size: .
V: TRBV4-3
D: TRBD1
J: TRBJ2-5
DNA: TGCGCCAGCAGCCAGGACCTCGGAGGGTCGACAGGGGGGGTGGAGACCCAGTACTTC
CDR3: CASSQDLGGSTGGVETQYF

size: few
V: TRBV5-6
D: .
J: TRBJ2-2
DNA: TGTGCCAGCAGCTTGGAATCACTCACATGGCAGGGCGACACCGGGGAGCTGTTTTTT
CDR3: CASSLESLTWQGDTGELFF

size: .
V: TRBV7-9
D: .
J: TRBJ1-4
DNA: TGTGCCAGCAGTTGGAAGGTTGCAACTAATGAAAAACTGTTTTTT
CDR3: CASSWKVATNEKLFF

size: .
V: TRBV12-3/TRBV12-4
D: .
J: TRBJ2-5
DNA: TGTGCCAGCAGGCAAGACAGGTACCAAGAGACCCAGTACTTC
CDR3: CASRQDRYQETQYF

size: many
V: TRBV6-1
D: TRBD2
J: TRBJ2-3
DNA: TGTGCCAGCAGACTAGCGTATTCCAGCACAGATACGCAGTATTTT
CDR3: CASRLAYSSTDTQYF

size: .
V: TRBV3-1
D: TRBD1
J: TRBJ2-7
DNA: TGTGCCAGCAGCCACCGACAGGGGATCTACGAGCAGTACTTC
CDR3: CASSHRQGIYEQYF

size: few
V: TRBV20-1
D: .
J: TRBJ2-3
DNA: TGCAGTGCCAGAGGGGGAGGCGGTGGCACAGATACGCAGTATTTT
CDR3: CSARGGGGGTDTQYF

size: .
V: TRBV15
D: .
J: TRBJ2-2
DNA: TGTGCCACCAGCAGAGGGGGGGCCGGGGAGCTGTTTTTT
CDR3: CATSRGGAGELFF

size: few
V: TRBV18
D: .
J: TRBJ2-1
DNA: TGTGCCAGCTCACCATCAGGAACCAATGAGCAGTTCTTC
CDR3: CASSPSGTNEQFF

size: .
V: TRBV5-1
D: .
J: TRBJ2-7
DNA: TGCGCCAGCAGCCCACAGGACAGAAGCGAGCAGTACTTC
CDR3: CASSPQDRSEQYF

size: .
V: TRBV18
D: .
J: TRBJ2-5
DNA: TGTGCCAGCTCACGAGGGGCCCAAATCTATACTCCTCTACAAGAGACCCAGTACTTC
CDR3: CASSRGAQIYTPLQETQYF

size: .
V: TRBV20-1
D: .
J: TRBJ1-2
DNA: TGCAGTGCTAGAGCGCAGCGCGGGAACACCTTC
CDR3: CSARAQRGNTF

size: .
V: TRBV7-2
D: TRBD1
J: TRBJ1-5
DNA: TGTGCCAGCAGCACACAGGGGTATCAGCCCCAGCATTTT
CDR3: CASSTQGYQPQHF

size: .
V: TRBV9
D: .
J: TRBJ2-1
DNA: TGTGCCAGCAGCGTACAGGGGGGGAAGCAGTTCTTC
CDR3: CASSVQGGKQFF

size: many
V: TRBV3-1
D: .
J: TRBJ1-3
DNA: TGTGCCAGCAGCCAGACAGGACTTATCTCTGGAAACACCATATATTTT
CDR3: CASSQTGLISGNTIYF

size: .
V: TRBV20-1
D: TRBD1
J: TRBJ1-2
DNA: TGCAGTGCTCTCCGACAGGGCCCTAACTATGGCTACACCTTC
CDR3: CSALRQGPNYGYTF

size: few
V: TRBV7-9
D: .
J: TRBJ2-5
DNA: TGTGCCAGCAGCTTAGGGGGTGCTAACCAAGAGACCCAGTACTTC
CDR3: CASSLGGANQETQYF

size: .
V: TRBV4-3
D: .
J: TRBJ2-7
DNA: TGCGCCAGCAGCCAAGATTCCAGGGGAGACTACGAGCAGTACTTC
CDR3: CASSQDSRGDYEQYF

size: few
V: TRBV29-1
D: .
J: TRBJ1-4
DNA: TGCAGCGTTGCGCCAGGACTAAATGAAAAACTGTTTTTT
CDR3: CSVAPGLNEKLFF

size: .
V: TRBV4-2
D: .
J: TRBJ1-2
DNA: TGTGCCAGCAGCCAAGACAGTCTTTATGGCTACACCTTC
CDR3: CASSQDSLYGYTF

size: .
V: TRBV20-1
D: .
J: TRBJ2-7
DNA: TGCAGTGCGCTAAGGGTGCATCCCTCCTACGAGCAGTACTTC
CDR3: CSALRVHPSYEQYF

size: .
V: TRBV5-4
D: .
J: TRBJ1-6
DNA: TGTGCCAGCAGCTTGGAGGGGTATCGTTCACCCCTCCACTTT
CDR3: CASSLEGYRSPLHF

size: many
V: TRBV7-2
D: .
J: TRBJ2-5
DNA: TGTGCCTCCTCTGCGGAAGAGACCCAGTACTTC
CDR3: CASSAEETQYF

size: many
V: TRBV11-2
D: TRBD2
J: TRBJ2-3
DNA: TGTGCCAGCAGCGACCGGACTAGCGGGGCTACAGATACGCAGTATTTT
CDR3: CASSDRTSGATDTQYF

size: many
V: TRBV30
D: .
J: TRBJ2-3
DNA: TGTGCCTGGAGTGCGGACTACGGTGATACGCAGTATTTT
CDR3: CAWSADYGDTQYF

size: few
V: TRBV20-1
D: .
J: TRBJ1-1
DNA: TGCAGTGCTAATTCGCCGGGACAAAGGGGCACTGAAGCTTTCTTT
CDR3: CSANSPGQRGTEAFF

size: few
V: TRBV3-1
D: .
J: TRBJ1-1
DNA: TGTGCCAGCAGCCAAGACTTACGGGGTACTGAAGCTTTCTTT
CDR3: CASSQDLRGTEAFF

size: many
V: TRBV15
D: .
J: TRBJ2-5
DNA: TGTGCCACCAGCAGACTAGGGGAAGGCGCGGAGACCCAGTACTTC
CDR3: CATSRLGEGAETQYF

size: .
V: TRBV7-2
D: .
J: TRBJ1-3
DNA: TGTGCCAGCAGCTTAGCGCACAGCCCTGGAAACACCATATATTTT
CDR3: CASSLAHSPGNTIYF

size: few
V: TRBV5-1
D: .
J: TRBJ1-6
DNA: TGCGCCAGCAGCCGTGGACAGACCTTCTCCTATAATTCACCCCTCCACTTT
CDR3: CASSRGQTFSYNSPLHF

size: few
V: TRBV20-1
D: TRBD1
J: TRBJ1-5
DNA: TGCAGTGCTATACAGGGGGCTTCAAATCAGCCCCAGCATTTT
CDR3: CSAIQGASNQPQHF

size: few
V: TRBV7-3
D: .
J: TRBJ1-4
DNA: TGTGCCAGCAGCTTACACAGGGAGACTAATGAAAAACTGTTTTTT
CDR3: CASSLHRETNEKLFF